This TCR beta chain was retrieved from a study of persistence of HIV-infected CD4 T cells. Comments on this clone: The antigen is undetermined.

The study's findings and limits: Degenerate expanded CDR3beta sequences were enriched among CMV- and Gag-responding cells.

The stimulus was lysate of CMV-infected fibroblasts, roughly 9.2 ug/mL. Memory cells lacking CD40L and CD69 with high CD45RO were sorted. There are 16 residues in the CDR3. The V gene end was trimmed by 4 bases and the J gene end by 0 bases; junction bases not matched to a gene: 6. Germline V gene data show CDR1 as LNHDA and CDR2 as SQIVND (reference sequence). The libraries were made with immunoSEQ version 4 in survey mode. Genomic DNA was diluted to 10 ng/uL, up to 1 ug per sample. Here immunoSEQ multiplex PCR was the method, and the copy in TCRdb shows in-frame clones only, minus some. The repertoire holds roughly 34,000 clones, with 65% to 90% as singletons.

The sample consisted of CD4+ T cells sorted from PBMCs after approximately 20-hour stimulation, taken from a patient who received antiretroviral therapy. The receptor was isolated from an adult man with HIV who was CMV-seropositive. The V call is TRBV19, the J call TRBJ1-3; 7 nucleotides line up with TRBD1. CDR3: CASSTRTGGSGNTIYF. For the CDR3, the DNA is TGTGCCAGTAGTACCCGGACAGGCGGCTCTGGAAACACCATATATTTT.